A single sample is the source of the 27 T cell receptor beta chains below, sequenced in a study of T cell repertoires in cytomegalovirus infection. One entry per CDR3 protein, called by TCRdb with MiXCR from the reads. The sample consists of 150,000 to 200,000 distinct CDR3 sequences, about a tenth of them appearing once. Specimen: PBMCs. The receptor set was obtained from a human donor in good health (CMV status not recorded). Some clones in this sample may be carry-over from other donors' samples.

This clonotype was recorded many times. At one of its ends the junction is not consistent with the germline gene, which may arise from a read error. This chain connects TRBV20-1 to TRBJ2-5; no clear D. Germline CDR1 reads DFQATT; CDR2 reads SNEGSKA (reference sequence). The CDR3 covers 13 residues. CDR3 protein: CSAGDGIQETQYF. In nucleotides, the CDR3 is TGCAGTGCTGGAGACGGAATTCAAGAGACCCAGTACTTC.

Only a few counts were recorded for this clonotype. The chain uses TRBV14 and TRBJ1-1, with D perhaps matching TRBD1 (6 bases). This CDR3 has 14 amino acids. Trimming took 6 bases from V and 1 from J, leaving 12 bases between them. Germline CDR1 is SGHDN and CDR2 is FVKESK. The CDR3 bases are TGTGCCAGCAGACACAGGGCGAAGAACACTGAAGCTTTCTTT. It encodes CASRHRAKNTEAFF.

This clonotype was observed a few times. The chain combines TRBV18 with TRBJ2-3; D might be TRBD1 (5 bases). CDR1 and CDR2 from the germline V gene are KGHSH and LQKENI. CDR3 length equals 15 residues. Trimming left V 2 bases short and J 2 bases short, with 11 bases between. The CDR3 protein is CASSPRGGFTDTQYF. The DNA of the CDR3 is TGTGCCAGCTCACCAAGGGGTGGATTCACAGATACGCAGTATTTT.

This clonotype was seen ten or more times. The chain couples TRBV7-9 to TRBJ2-7; a weak D match, TRBD2 (6 bases). V was shortened by 6 bases and J by 6 bases, with 12 bases between the two germline ends. The CDR3 is 12 amino acids. CDR1 and CDR2 (germline): SEHNR, FQNEAQ (reference sequence). Written as DNA, the CDR3 is TGTGCCAGCAGGAGCTCCGGGAGCGAGCAGTACTTC. Residues: CASRSSGSEQYF.

The sample holds many counts of this clonotype. The rearrangement links TRBV6-1 to TRBJ1-5; D remains ambiguous. The CDR3 loop spans 15 amino acids. In germline, CDR1 is MNHNS, CDR2 SASEGT. The V gene lost 0 bases and the J gene lost 1 base, with 7 bases spanning the gap. CDR3 sequence (DNA): TGTGCCAGCAGTGAAGCCTTCGGGAGCAATCAGCCCCAGCATTTT. Its translation: CASSEAFGSNQPQHF.

This clonotype was observed at least ten times. The chain joins TRBV6-1 to TRBJ1-6; weak D call: TRBD1 (6 bases). This CDR3 is 15 amino acids long. The V and J ends lost 5 bases and 10 bases respectively, with 18 bases between them. Per the germline V gene, CDR1 is MNHNS and CDR2 is SASEGT. For the CDR3, the DNA is TGTGCCAGCAGTCGTACCAAGGGGGGTGTCTCACCCCTCCACTTT. Translation: CASSRTKGGVSPLHF.

This clonotype has only a few counts. The chain has TRBV5-3 and TRBJ2-1, with a tentative D call TRBD1 (6 bases). TRBV5-3 is an ORF; its function is uncertain. V dropped 8 bases and J dropped 0 bases, with 12 bases sitting between them. The CDR3 has 14 amino acids. The CDR3 nucleotides read TGTGCCAGCACCAGGGGACACTCCTACAATGAGCAGTTCTTC. This translates into CASTRGHSYNEQFF.

At least ten counts were recorded for this clonotype. The rearrangement uses TRBV7-6 and TRBJ1-5, with a weak D call TRBD1 (6 bases). Germline V CDR1 and CDR2: SGHVS, FNYEAQ. Trimming stripped 1 base from V and 5 bases from J, with 6 bases between. This CDR3 contains 13 residues. The CDR3 region is CASSLGQDQPQHF. The CDR3 DNA reads as TGTGCCAGCAGCTTAGGACAGGATCAGCCCCAGCATTTT.

The table lists this clonotype with many counts. The chain employs TRBV28 and TRBJ2-7; TRBD2 might be the D (6 bases). The CDR3 loop spans 13 amino acids. V gave up 4 bases and J gave up 8 bases, with 15 bases separating them. CDR1 is MDHEN, CDR2 SYDVKM, per germline. The CDR3: CASSSGLWGKQYF. The CDR3 region has the DNA TGTGCCAGCAGTTCGGGACTGTGGGGGAAGCAGTACTTC.

For this clonotype: This could be a read error, since a much larger clone is one nucleotide away. In nucleotides, the CDR3 is TGTGTCAGCAGCTTAGTATCCTCCACTGAAGCTTTCTTT. Amino acids: CVSSLVSSTEAFF. This chain links TRBV11-2 with TRBJ1-1, with unresolved D. Germline CDR1 SGHAT, CDR2 FQNNGV. The CDR3 runs 13 residues.

This clonotype was seen more than once but under ten times. The chain joins TRBV23-1 to TRBJ2-7, with a possible D match to TRBD1 (6 bases). TRBV23-1 carries the ORF label, with uncertain function. The germline V and J ends were trimmed by 3 bases and 4 bases, with 10 bases remaining between them. The CDR3 contains 13 residues. The CDR3 spells CASSHGTPYEQYF. The CDR3 nucleotides are TGCGCCAGCAGTCACGGGACACCATACGAGCAGTACTTC.

This clonotype occurred many times. This rearrangement joins TRBV6-5 to TRBJ1-1; D remains unclear. Germline CDR1 reads MNHEY; CDR2 reads SVGAGI. CDR3 length equals 15 residues. Trimming stripped 0 bases from V and 4 bases from J, with 12 bases between. This CDR3 is CASSYSQTGGTEAFF. The CDR3 DNA reads TGTGCCAGCAGTTACTCTCAGACCGGTGGCACTGAAGCTTTCTTT.

There are a few counts of this clonotype. V usage is TRBV4-3 and J usage is TRBJ1-6; TRBD1 agrees at 7 bases. Per the germline V gene, CDR1 is LGHNA and CDR2 is YSLEER. After removal of 0 bases from V and 2 bases from J, the junction contained 4 bases not matched to a gene. The CDR3 is 17 residues long. In nucleotides, the CDR3 is TGCGCCAGCAGCCAAGACAGGGGGTGGACCTATAATTCACCCCTCCACTTT. It encodes CASSQDRGWTYNSPLHF.

There are many counts of this clonotype. The V gene is TRBV7-9, the J gene TRBJ2-7; weak D call: TRBD1 (6 bases). Germline lookup yields CDR1 SEHNR and CDR2 FQNEAQ (reference sequence). V was pared by 2 bases and J by 2 bases, with 16 bases between. CDR3 length equals 16 residues. DNA of the CDR3: TGTGCCAGCAGCTTACCCAGGGGTTTGTCAGCCTACGAGCAGTACTTC. Translating it yields CASSLPRGLSAYEQYF.

In its sample, this clonotype was seen many times. The J gene is TRBJ2-3, the V gene TRBV6-6; 7 positions agree with TRBD2. This CDR3 has 15 amino acids. Germline lookup yields CDR1 MNHNY and CDR2 SVGAGI (reference sequence). V dropped 2 bases and J dropped 0; count of bases not matched to a gene: 2. The CDR3 reads CASSYQGLSTDTQYF. The CDR3 bases are TGTGCCAGCAGTTACCAGGGACTAAGCACAGATACGCAGTATTTT.

This clonotype was seen more than once but under ten times. The chain recombines TRBV28 with TRBJ2-5; 8 bases line up with TRBD1. CDR1 and CDR2 (germline): MDHEN, SYDVKM. The length of the CDR3 is 13 residues. V shed 8 bases and J 6 bases; nucleotides not matched to a gene: 8. The CDR3 is CASGPGGLQTQYF. The CDR3 nucleotides are TGTGCCAGCGGCCCAGGGGGCTTGCAGACCCAGTACTTC.

The rearrangement joins TRBV11-2 to TRBJ2-1, with TRBD1 matching 11 bases. The junction had 4 bases not matched to a gene; V was cut back by 4 bases and J by 2 bases. The CDR3 sequence is 16 residues long. Germline CDR1 SGHAT, CDR2 FQNNGV. The chain's CDR3 is CASSSRTGGTYNEQFF. The CDR3 DNA sequence: TGTGCCAGCAGCTCCAGGACAGGGGGCACCTACAATGAGCAGTTCTTC.

This clonotype was counted ten times or more. The chain combines TRBV7-6 with TRBJ2-1; 11 bases are a match to TRBD1. The V and J ends lost 4 bases and 5 bases, in that order; junction bases with no gene match: 7. Germline V gene data show CDR1 as SGHVS and CDR2 as FNYEAQ. The CDR3 has 16 amino acids. CDR3 loop: CASSSPGQGVNNEQFF. In DNA form, the CDR3 reads TGTGCCAGCAGCTCTCCGGGACAGGGGGTAAACAATGAGCAGTTCTTC.

This clonotype was counted ten times or more. The rearrangement joins TRBV27 to TRBJ1-2; D not certain. This CDR3 contains 15 residues. Germline CDR1 and CDR2: MNHEY and SMNVEV (reference sequence). Trimming pared 0 bases from V and 4 bases from J, leaving 12 bases between. As DNA, the CDR3 is TGTGCCAGCAGTTTATCGGGCAGGAACCCCTATGGCTACACCTTC. This gives the protein CASSLSGRNPYGYTF.

This clonotype was found many times. J is TRBJ2-1 and V is TRBV7-2; D is possibly TRBD1 (6 bases). V lost 4 bases to trimming and J lost 2 bases, with 12 bases between them. The CDR3 has 15 residues. Germline CDR1 and CDR2: SGHTA and FQGNSA. The CDR3 DNA reads as TGTGCCAGCAGCTGGACAGACAACACCTACAATGAGCAGTTCTTC. This codes for CASSWTDNTYNEQFF.

At least ten counts were recorded for this clonotype. V is TRBV11-1 and J is TRBJ2-1; 8 nucleotides agree with TRBD2. CDR3 length: 15 amino acids. Trimming removed 6 bases from V and 5 bases from J; junction bases left unmatched: 9. Germline loops: CDR1 SGHAT, CDR2 FQDESV (reference sequence). The CDR3 DNA is TGTGCCAGCAGAACCGGGACTAGGACTGACAATGAGCAGTTCTTC. Its protein is CASRTGTRTDNEQFF.

This clonotype was detected ten times or more. The V call is TRBV28, the J call TRBJ2-7; 7 bases are shared with TRBD1. CDR3 length equals 14 residues. The V and J ends lost 7 bases and 4 bases, in that order; junction bases with no gene match: 10. Germline V CDR1 and CDR2: MDHEN, SYDVKM. CDR3 amino acids: CASKPDRVSYEQYF. For the CDR3, the DNA is TGTGCCAGCAAACCCGACAGGGTATCTTACGAGCAGTACTTC.

This clonotype has more than one count but fewer than ten. This chain joins TRBV20-1 and TRBJ1-1; tentative D call: TRBD1 (6 bases). This CDR3 comprises 14 residues. V lost 1 base and J 4 bases, leaving 13 bases between the germline ends. Germline V gene sequence: CDR1 DFQATT, CDR2 SNEGSKA (reference sequence). CDR3 in amino acids: CSARGGGRSTEAFF. CDR3 DNA sequence: TGCAGTGCTAGAGGTGGGGGGCGGAGCACTGAAGCTTTCTTT.

This clonotype turned up a few times. The chain combines TRBV15 with TRBJ2-2; the D gene is possibly TRBD1 (6 bases). The V gene lost 7 bases and the J gene lost 1 base, with 13 bases spanning the gap. From germline, CDR1 is LNHNV and CDR2 YYDKDF (reference sequence). The CDR3 runs to 15 residues. CDR3 nucleotide sequence: TGTGCCACCAAGGCCCTGGACAGGAACACCGGGGAGCTGTTTTTT. Its protein product is CATKALDRNTGELFF.

This clonotype has a count of ten or more. The chain links TRBV7-3 to TRBJ1-1; D is possibly TRBD1 (5 bases). From germline, CDR1 is SGHTA and CDR2 FQGTGA. V shed 6 bases and J shed 4 bases, with 18 bases lying between them. The CDR3 has 15 amino acids. The CDR3 is CASSTNQGSLTEAFF. CDR3 nucleotide sequence: TGTGCCAGCAGTACCAACCAGGGTTCGCTCACTGAAGCTTTCTTT.

This clonotype was observed at least ten times. The V and J genes are TRBV12-3 or TRBV12-4 and TRBJ1-5; 10 bases fit TRBD1. V lost 4 bases and J lost 0; bases outside the gene matches: 9. There are 18 residues in the CDR3. Written as DNA, the CDR3 is TGTGCCAGCAGTTCCTCGGGACAGGGGAAACATAGCAATCAGCCCCAGCATTTT. Translation: CASSSSGQGKHSNQPQHF.

As DNA, the CDR3 is TGTGCCAGCAGGGCACCGGGACAGGGGAATCAGCCCCAGCATTTT. It specifies CASRAPGQGNQPQHF. The chain is built from TRBV2 and TRBJ1-5; 10 nucleotides line up with TRBD1. The germline gives CDR1 SNHLY, CDR2 FYNNEI. V lost 6 bases and J lost 4; bases outside the gene matches: 6. This CDR3 is built from 15 residues. The full variable domain, in which reference TRBV2 and TRBJ1-5 provide the parts outside the CDR3, is EPEVTQTPSHQVTQMGQEVILRCVPISNHLYFYWYRQILGQKVEFLVSFYNNEISEKSEIFDDQFSVERPDGSNFTLKIRSTKLEDSAMYFCASRAPGQGNQPQHFGDGTRLSIL.